These 7 T cell receptor beta chains were all obtained from the same sample, sequenced in a study of cytomegalovirus exposure and HLA in healthy donors. Sequencing was performed with immunoSEQ multiplex PCR; in TCRdb, only in-frame clones are kept and a portion is missing. Of tens of thousands of clones in the sample, 85% to 95% were seen once. What was sequenced was PBMCs. These receptors were collected from a man aged 18 to 29 in good health and CMV-seronegative.

The chain is built from TRBV23-1 and TRBJ1-1; D might be TRBD1 (5 bases). Being an ORF, TRBV23-1 has a function that is uncertain. Trimming took off 2 bases at V and 4 bases at J, with 14 bases between the two ends. This CDR3 comprises 15 residues. The CDR3 nucleotides read TGCGCCAGCAGTCAAGTGCCGGGGGAGTGCACTGAAGCTTTCTTT. Translation: CASSQVPGECTEAFF.

The chain employs TRBV2 and TRBJ1-1, with a possible D match to TRBD1 (6 bases). V was pared by 5 bases and J by 1 base, with 14 bases between. The CDR3 spans 15 residues. Germline V gene data show CDR1 as SNHLY and CDR2 as FYNNEI. The CDR3 DNA follows: TGTGCCAGCAGTCTAAGGGGGATGGGGAACACTGAAGCTTTCTTT. Its translation is CASSLRGMGNTEAFF.

CDR3 DNA sequence: TGTGCCAGCAGCTTAGGGGGACTAGCGGGAGGTACAGATACGCAGTATTTT. As protein: CASSLGGLAGGTDTQYF. The chain combines TRBV11-3 with TRBJ2-3, with TRBD2 identical over 15 bases. The trim removed 1 base at V and 3 bases at J, leaving 2 bases unmatched. The CDR3 is made up of 17 amino acids. CDR1 and CDR2 from the germline V gene are SGHNT and YENEEA.

The rearrangement uses TRBV9 and TRBJ2-1, with no clear D. V gave up 0 bases and J gave up 6 bases, with 10 bases separating them. Germline V CDR1 and CDR2: SGDLS, YYNGEE. There are 14 residues in the CDR3. The chain's CDR3 is CASSVVPTGNEQFF. The CDR3, as DNA: TGTGCCAGCAGCGTAGTCCCCACCGGCAATGAGCAGTTCTTC.

The rearrangement uses TRBV10-3 and TRBJ1-1; TRBD1 aligns across 8 bases. The CDR3 loop spans 15 amino acids. Germline values: CDR1 ENHRY, CDR2 SYGVKD. Trimming removed 6 bases from V and 4 bases from J; junction bases left unmatched: 10. The CDR3: CAIRSPTGVGTEAFF. The CDR3 nucleotides are TGTGCCATCAGATCCCCGACAGGGGTGGGCACTGAAGCTTTCTTT.

As concerns this clone: This specimen includes other DNA sequences encoding the same CDR3. This chain uses TRBV2 with TRBJ1-5; TRBD1 matches 8 bases. The V segment lost 5 bases and the J segment 4 bases; nucleotides outside the gene matches: 4. The CDR3 covers 14 residues. The germline gives CDR1 SNHLY, CDR2 FYNNEI. CDR3 DNA sequence: TGTGCCAGCAGTAGTGACAGGGGTAATCAGCCCCAGCATTTT. As protein: CASSSDRGNQPQHF.

The rearrangement joins TRBV25-1 to TRBJ1-3, with 10 bases matching TRBD1. Per germline, CDR1 MGHDK and CDR2 SYGVNS. With V trimmed by 8 bases and J by 4 bases, 8 bases remained unmatched. This CDR3 spans 15 amino acids. This CDR3 reads CASRQGALGGNTIYF. The CDR3 DNA sequence: TGTGCCAGCCGACAGGGGGCGCTTGGAGGAAACACCATATATTTT.